This T cell receptor beta chain appears in the sequencing data of a study of patients and donors after allogeneic stem cell transplantation. Each CDR3 protein is one row after TCRdb ran MiXCR on the RT-PCR reads. The sample has about a million distinct CDR3 sequences, under 20% seen once. This clonotype turned up a few times. The germline V gene encodes CDR1 ENHRY and CDR2 SYGVKD. The CDR3 covers 13 residues. V gave up 3 bases and J gave up 7 bases, with 12 bases separating them. The source material was blood, either unsorted or a sorted T cell fraction (not recorded which). The V call is TRBV10-3, the J call TRBJ1-2; D remains unclear. This receptor was taken from a human donor who was either an allogeneic HSCT recipient or a stem cell or donor lymphocyte infusion donor (not recorded which). It is not recorded whose cells these are; they may come from a transplant donor. In DNA form, the CDR3 reads TGTGCCATCAGTGAAATTGTCAGCGCTGGCTACACCTTC. Its protein product is CAISEIVSAGYTF.